Only one count was recorded for the clone carrying this T cell receptor (beta chain). As yet, its antigen is unknown. Its ends do not fully match the called genes, so a read error is possible. The sample comes from a study of neurological immune-mediated disorders. Findings and limits, study-wide: CDR3 amino acid sequences of expanded clones were not shared across subjects, a result suggesting private repertoires in all groups.

The cDNA was synthesized by means of template-switch 5'RACE, which was carried out with 10-nucleotide random UMIs. Each CDR3 protein gets one entry after TCRdb re-called the 5' RACE reads with MiXCR. The sample lists roughly 100,000 distinct CDR3 sequences; 10% to 12% were seen once. Germline values: CDR1 DFQATT, CDR2 SNEGSKA (reference sequence). The CDR3 sequence is 13 residues long. Time point indicated: longitudinal time-point 3. Unsorted libraries were prepared from 2 million PBMCs that had been stored at -80 C. This sequence joins TRBV20-1 and TRBJ1-5; D is possibly TRBD1 (5 bases). The sequence was collected from a female donor with HTLV-1-associated myelopathy (HAM/TSP). The sequenced sample consisted of PBMCs. The CDR3 is CSAQGVSNQPRHF. In DNA form, the CDR3 reads TGCAGTGCCCAGGGTGTTAGCAATCAGCCCCGGCATTTT.